Each of the 31 T cell receptor beta chains below was sequenced from the same sample in a study of T cells in Graves' hyperthyroidism and ophthalmopathy. RNA transcripts yielded amplified TCR beta CDR3 regions. TCR CDR3 regions were first amplified by RT-PCR with HTBI primers. TCRdb re-analysed the multiplex PCR reads in MiXCR, keeping a single row per CDR3 protein. This table has around 520,000 distinct CDR3 sequences, over 13% appearing once. Sequencing was carried out using blood. These receptors all stem from a woman aged 18-35 years with Graves' hyperthyroidism.

The V gene is TRBV11-1, the J gene TRBJ2-5; 10 nucleotides align to TRBD2. Per the germline V gene, CDR1 is SGHAT and CDR2 is FQDESV (reference sequence). The CDR3 is 15 residues long. The V segment lost 8 bases and the J segment 2 bases; nucleotides outside the gene matches: 8. CDR3 coding DNA: TGTGCCAGCGCCAGGACTAGCGGAATACAAGAGACCCAGTACTTC. This gives the protein CASARTSGIQETQYF.

This clonotype was picked up a small number of times. V is TRBV6-1 and J is TRBJ2-3; 7 nucleotides align to TRBD2. From germline, CDR1 is MNHNS and CDR2 SASEGT. The CDR3 consists of 15 residues. V trimming: 8 bases; J trimming: 6 bases; junction bases outside the gene matches: 14. As DNA, the CDR3 is TGTGCCAGCCGGCCTGGGAGGCAGGGAGGGGATACGCAGTATTTT. Encoded protein: CASRPGRQGGDTQYF.

On this clonotype itself: A clone one base away is much larger, so this may be a read error. This chain joins TRBV28 and TRBJ1-5; weak D call: TRBD1 (5 bases). CDR1 is MDHEN, CDR2 SYDVKM, per germline. V dropped 2 bases and J dropped 8 bases, with 25 bases sitting between them. The CDR3 is made up of 18 amino acids. The CDR3 sequence is CASSLGASWGPESKPQHF. Written as DNA, the CDR3 is TGTGCCAGCAGTTTAGGTGCTAGTTGGGGCCCCGAAAGCAAGCCCCAGCATTTT.

Many counts were recorded for this clonotype. The chain has TRBV20-1 and TRBJ1-2; no firm D call. Germline V CDR1 and CDR2: DFQATT, SNEGSKA (reference sequence). The CDR3 covers 15 residues. Between the trimmed V and J ends, which lost 1 base and 1 base, there was a span of 13 bases. The CDR3 sequence is CSARGETGLNYGYTF. The CDR3 region has the DNA TGCAGTGCTAGAGGGGAGACCGGGCTTAACTATGGCTACACCTTC.

This clonotype has at least ten counts. The chain employs TRBV24-1 and TRBJ2-1; 7 bases line up with TRBD2. After removal of 6 bases from V and 5 bases from J, the junction contained 6 bases not matched to a gene. Germline V gene data show CDR1 as KGHDR and CDR2 as SFDVKD. This CDR3 is built from 14 residues. The CDR3 region is CATSWGGLNNEQFF. CDR3 nucleotide sequence: TGTGCCACCAGTTGGGGGGGTCTAAACAATGAGCAGTTCTTC.

This clonotype was found many times. The V and J genes are TRBV28 and TRBJ2-2; D perhaps matches TRBD2 (6 bases). Trimming pared 5 bases from V and 4 bases from J, leaving 11 bases between. Germline loops: CDR1 MDHEN, CDR2 SYDVKM. CDR3 length equals 14 residues. The CDR3 here is CASSPGSSTGELFF. The CDR3 region has the DNA TGTGCCAGCAGTCCCGGGAGTTCCACCGGGGAGCTGTTTTTT.

Only a few counts were recorded for this clonotype. Given a much more abundant clone one base away, this may be a read error. The V gene is TRBV30, the J gene TRBJ1-1; D is undetermined. Germline loops: CDR1 GTSNPN, CDR2 SVGIG (reference sequence). V dropped 4 bases and J dropped 1 base, with 13 bases sitting between them. The length of the CDR3 is 14 residues. CDR3 bases: TGTGCCTGGACCCATTCAACAGCGAACACTGAAGCTTTCTTT. This translates into CAWTHSTANTEAFF.

J is TRBJ1-1 and V is TRBV6-5; D remains unclear. V was cut by 0 bases and J by 1 base, with 9 bases left in between. Germline V gene data show CDR1 as MNHEY and CDR2 as SVGAGI. This CDR3 comprises 15 residues. CDR3 sequence: CASSYSGGRNTEAFF. CDR3 sequence (DNA): TGTGCCAGCAGTTACTCGGGCGGGCGGAACACTGAAGCTTTCTTT.

This sequence joins TRBV6-1 and TRBJ1-5; the D gene is possibly TRBD1 (5 bases). The V gene lost 5 bases and the J gene lost 0 bases, with 11 bases spanning the gap. The germline CDR1 and CDR2 sequences are MNHNS and SASEGT. The CDR3 spans 15 residues. CDR3 coding DNA: TGTGCCAGCAGTAAACAGGCATATAGCAATCAGCCCCAGCATTTT. Protein sequence: CASSKQAYSNQPQHF.

A remark on this clonotype: Germline is not matched at one junction end, which may reflect a read error. Here the CDR3 reads CASSQWGLAVIQYF. CDR3 DNA sequence: TGCGCCAGCAGCCAGTGGGGACTAGCAGTCATTCAGTACTTC. The chain combines TRBV12-3 or TRBV12-4 with TRBJ2-4, with 9 bases aligning to TRBD2. The length of the CDR3 is 14 residues.

This clonotype was observed a handful of times. V gene TRBV3-1 combines with J gene TRBJ2-5; 9 bases fit TRBD2. The V gene's germline CDR1 is LGHDT and CDR2 YNNKEL (reference sequence). V shed 4 bases and J 2 bases; nucleotides not matched to a gene: 5. There are 15 residues in the CDR3. The CDR3 DNA sequence: TGTGCCAGCAGCCTCGTGACTAGCGGACAAGAGACCCAGTACTTC. Translated: CASSLVTSGQETQYF.

This clonotype was counted at least ten times. The rearrangement joins TRBV12-3 or TRBV12-4 to TRBJ2-5; no clear D. The length of the CDR3 is 13 residues. V was trimmed by 6 bases and J by 5 bases, leaving 13 bases between them. The CDR3 DNA is TGTGCCAGCAGCCCCGACCTGATCGAGACCCAGTACTTC. Its translation is CASSPDLIETQYF.

The chain recombines TRBV20-1 with TRBJ2-7; 8 bases match TRBD2. V lost 3 bases and J lost 4; bases outside the gene matches: 11. Per the germline V gene, CDR1 is DFQATT and CDR2 is SNEGSKA (reference sequence). This CDR3 is 15 amino acids long. In DNA form, the CDR3 reads TGCAGTGCTAGGGCCCCAGCGGGAGAGATATACGAGCAGTACGTC. Encoded protein: CSARAPAGEIYEQYV.

In its sample, this clonotype was seen many times. The V call is TRBV7-8, the J call TRBJ2-2; 10 nucleotides agree with TRBD2. This CDR3 spans 16 amino acids. The ends lost 5 bases at V and 7 bases at J; junction bases unmatched: 10. Per the germline V gene, CDR1 is SGHVS and CDR2 is FQNEAQ. As DNA, the CDR3 is TGTGCCAGCAGCCCGAGTCTAGCGGGGGTGGTCGGGGAGCTGTTTTTT. Translated, it gives CASSPSLAGVVGELFF.

This clonotype was recorded many times. The chain is built from TRBV20-1 and TRBJ2-1; 9 positions agree with TRBD2. The CDR3 is 15 amino acids. Germline V gene lookup returns CDR1 DFQATT and CDR2 SNEGSKA (reference sequence). The V and J ends lost 3 bases and 5 bases, in that order; junction bases with no gene match: 8. CDR3 loop: CSASIAGGPNNEQFF. In DNA, the CDR3 is TGCAGTGCTAGTATTGCGGGAGGGCCAAACAATGAGCAGTTCTTC.

This clonotype was observed once. The V gene is TRBV19, the J gene TRBJ2-3; 9 nucleotides match TRBD2. The CDR3 has 20 residues. Trimming at V came to 4 bases and at J to 2 bases, leaving 19 bases not matched to a gene. Germline V lookup: CDR1 LNHDA, CDR2 SQIVND (reference sequence). The CDR3 protein is CASSRRALAGLLLSTDTQYF. In DNA, the CDR3 is TGTGCCAGTAGTAGGCGGGCGCTAGCGGGACTACTACTCTCCACAGATACGCAGTATTTT.

This clonotype was seen many times. The V call is TRBV10-3, the J call TRBJ2-7, with a weak D call TRBD1 (6 bases). V lost 4 bases, J lost 6 bases, and 13 bases lay in between. The CDR3 covers 13 residues. Germline CDR1 ENHRY, CDR2 SYGVKD. CDR3 in DNA: TGTGCCATCAGTGGCGAGACAGGAGGCGAGCAGTACGTC. This codes for CAISGETGGEQYV.

The chain has TRBV2 and TRBJ2-7; D gene unclear. Germline V CDR1 and CDR2: SNHLY, FYNNEI. V was cut by 6 bases and J by 0 bases, with 12 bases left in between. CDR3 length: 14 residues. Here the CDR3 reads CASSVGSFSYEQYF. CDR3 DNA: TGTGCCAGCAGCGTAGGCTCCTTCTCCTACGAGCAGTACTTC. The variable domain in full, with the rest retrieved from reference TRBV2 and TRBJ2-7, is EPEVTQTPSHQVTQMGQEVILRCVPISNHLYFYWYRQILGQKVEFLVSFYNNEISEKSEIFDDQFSVERPDGSNFTLKIRSTKLEDSAMYFCASSVGSFSYEQYFGPGTRLTVT.

Many counts were recorded for this clonotype. The genes are TRBV6-5 and TRBJ2-6; no definite D call. The CDR3 contains 16 residues. CDR1 is MNHEY and CDR2 is SVGAGI in the germline V gene. V was shortened by 0 bases and J by 0 bases, with 6 bases between the two germline ends. The CDR3 sequence: CASSYSRNSGANVLTF. CDR3 nucleotide sequence: TGTGCCAGCAGTTACTCCCGGAACTCTGGGGCCAACGTCCTGACTTTC.

The rearrangement uses TRBV7-9 and TRBJ2-6; possibly TRBD1 for D (5 bases). The germline gives CDR1 SEHNR, CDR2 FQNEAQ (reference sequence). The CDR3 is 17 amino acids. V was trimmed by 0 bases and J by 3 bases, leaving 12 bases between them. Here the CDR3 reads CASSLATAGFGANVLTF. The DNA of the CDR3 is TGTGCCAGCAGCTTAGCCACAGCAGGGTTTGGGGCCAACGTCCTGACTTTC.

The chain carries TRBV12-3 or TRBV12-4 and TRBJ2-1; D is possibly TRBD1 or TRBD2 (5 bases each). The CDR3 length is 17 residues. Trimming stripped 0 bases from V and 0 bases from J, with 12 bases between. The CDR3 sequence: CASSLAHAGTSYNEQFF. CDR3 bases: TGTGCCAGCAGTTTAGCGCACGCCGGGACCTCCTACAATGAGCAGTTCTTC.

This clonotype was counted many times. The chain links TRBV10-3 to TRBJ1-1; D may be TRBD1 (5 bases). Between the trimmed V and J ends, which lost 8 bases and 1 base, there was a span of 14 bases. The CDR3 is 14 amino acids. CDR1 and CDR2 (germline): ENHRY, SYGVKD. CDR3 nucleotides: TGTGCCATCGAGGCCGGGACGGGGAACACTGAAGCTTTCTTT. Its translation is CAIEAGTGNTEAFF.

This clonotype was seen repeatedly, ten times or more. V usage is TRBV7-8 and J usage is TRBJ1-3, with 7 positions matching TRBD1. Germline CDR1 is SGHVS and CDR2 is FQNEAQ. The CDR3 is 15 amino acids. After removal of 5 bases from V and 4 bases from J, the junction contained 8 bases not matched to a gene. CDR3 residues: CASSRDSGGGNTIYF. The CDR3 region has the DNA TGTGCCAGCAGCCGGGACAGCGGAGGGGGAAACACCATATATTTT. Looking up the rest from reference TRBV7-8 and TRBJ1-3 gives the full variable domain: GAGVSQSPRYKVAKRGQDVALRCDPISGHVSLFWYQQALGQGPEFLTYFQNEAQLDKSGLPSDRFFAERPEGSVSTLKIQRTQQEDSAVYLCASSRDSGGGNTIYFGEGSWLTVV.

This clonotype was detected ten times or more. The chain combines TRBV7-3 with TRBJ2-1, with a tentative D call TRBD1 (5 bases). The CDR3 runs to 15 residues. CDR1 and CDR2 from the germline V gene are SGHTA and FQGTGA. Between the trimmed V and J ends, which lost 1 base and 2 bases, there was a span of 9 bases. The CDR3 region is CASSLNRQPYNEQFF. In DNA form, the CDR3 reads TGTGCCAGCAGCTTAAACAGGCAGCCCTACAATGAGCAGTTCTTC. Full variable domain (missing parts from reference TRBV7-3 and TRBJ2-1): GAGVSQTPSNKVTEKGKYVELRCDPISGHTALYWYRQSLGQGPEFLIYFQGTGAADDSGLPNDRFFAVRPEGSVSTLKIQRTERGDSAVYLCASSLNRQPYNEQFFGPGTRLTVL.

This clonotype was seen at least ten times. The chain has TRBV20-1 and TRBJ2-3; D may be TRBD2 (5 bases). Per germline, CDR1 DFQATT and CDR2 SNEGSKA (reference sequence). This CDR3 spans 12 amino acids. V lost 6 bases and J lost 0, with 7 bases in between. CDR3 region: CSATGSTDTQYF. Written as DNA, the CDR3 is TGCAGTGCCACGGGAAGCACAGATACGCAGTATTTT.

This clonotype appeared a few times. The chain couples TRBV6-5 to TRBJ2-1; 8 bases are a match to TRBD2. Trimming cost V 0 bases and J 5 bases; bases outside gene matches: 6. Germline assignment: CDR1 MNHEY and CDR2 SVGAGI. This CDR3 has 16 amino acids. CDR3 protein: CASSYSPSGLNNEQFF. The CDR3 DNA sequence: TGTGCCAGCAGTTACTCGCCTAGCGGGCTTAACAATGAGCAGTTCTTC.

This clonotype came up many times. The J gene is TRBJ2-3, the V gene TRBV29-1; possibly TRBD2 for D (6 bases). The CDR3 is made up of 14 amino acids. V was cut by 6 bases and J by 2 bases, with 15 bases left in between. Germline CDR1 is SQVTM and CDR2 is ANQGSEA. The CDR3 nucleotides are TGCAGCGTCGAGGGACTTCCCCCCACAGATACGCAGTATTTT. Its protein product is CSVEGLPPTDTQYF.

This clonotype was seen a few times. The chain's CDR3 is CASSPRAGGPGWYGQFF. CDR3 bases: TGTGCCAGCAGCCCCAGAGCGGGAGGGCCGGGTTGGTATGGGCAGTTCTTC. The chain combines TRBV14 with TRBJ2-1; the match to TRBD2 covers 10 bases. V lost 4 bases and J lost 12; bases outside the gene matches: 18. Germline values: CDR1 SGHDN, CDR2 FVKESK. The CDR3 is made up of 17 amino acids.

This clonotype showed up many times. The chain is built from TRBV11-2 and TRBJ2-5; 13 positions match TRBD2. The junction had 7 bases not matched to a gene; V was cut back by 1 base and J by 5 bases. In germline, CDR1 is SGHAT, CDR2 FQNNGV. This CDR3 has 17 amino acids. The CDR3 sequence is CASSLGRTSGRWETQYF. The CDR3 DNA is TGTGCCAGCAGCTTAGGGAGGACTAGCGGGAGATGGGAGACCCAGTACTTC.

With respect to this clonotype: One end of the junction does not line up with germline, which may come from a read error. The chain is built from TRBV11-3 and TRBJ1-1; D is ambiguous. Germline CDR1 and CDR2: SGHNT and YENEEA. This CDR3 spans 14 amino acids. The CDR3 sequence: CANSLTGRDTEAFF. The DNA of the CDR3 is TGTGCCAACAGCTTAACCGGGAGGGACACTGAAGCTTTCTTT.

This clonotype was recorded many times. The chain joins TRBV19 to TRBJ1-1; tentatively, D is TRBD1 (6 bases). The germline V and J ends were trimmed by 3 bases and 1 base, with 6 bases remaining between them. Germline-derived CDR1 and CDR2 are LNHDA and SQIVND (reference sequence). The CDR3 contains 13 residues. The CDR3 is CASSMTGNTEAFF. The DNA for the CDR3 is TGTGCCAGTAGTATGACAGGGAACACTGAAGCTTTCTTT.